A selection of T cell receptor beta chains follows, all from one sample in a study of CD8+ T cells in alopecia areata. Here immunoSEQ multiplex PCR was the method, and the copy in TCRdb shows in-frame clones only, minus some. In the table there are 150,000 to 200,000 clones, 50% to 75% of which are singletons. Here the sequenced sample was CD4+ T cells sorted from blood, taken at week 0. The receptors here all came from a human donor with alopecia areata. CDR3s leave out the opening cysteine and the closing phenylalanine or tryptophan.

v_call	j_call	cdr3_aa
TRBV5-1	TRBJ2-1	ASSLELADNEQF
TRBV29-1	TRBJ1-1	SVENTEAF
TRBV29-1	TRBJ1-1	SVVPQRGAAEAF
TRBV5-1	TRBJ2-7	ASSVDGTNYEQY
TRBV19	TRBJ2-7	ASSTRLRGYEQY
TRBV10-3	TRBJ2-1	AISGLGQGYNEQF
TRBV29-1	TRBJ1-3	SVRKGNTIY
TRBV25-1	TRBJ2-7	ASSEPGTGFHEQY
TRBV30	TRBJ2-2	AWSTANTGELF
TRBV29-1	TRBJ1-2	SVEHRYNYGYT
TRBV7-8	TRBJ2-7	ASSLGTGTVSYEQY
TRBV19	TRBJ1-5	ASSPWTGNQPQH
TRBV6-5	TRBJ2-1	ASRTGTGEQF
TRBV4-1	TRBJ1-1	ASSQDFGLVAF
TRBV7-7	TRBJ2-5	ASSLPGGPQETQY
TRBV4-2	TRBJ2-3	ASSQDSPTHQY
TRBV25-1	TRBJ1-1	ASSGRADTEAF
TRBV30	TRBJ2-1	AWSVTSYNEQF
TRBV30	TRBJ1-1	AWSAYRGRSGTEAF
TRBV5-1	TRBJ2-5	ASSFGEGIQETQY
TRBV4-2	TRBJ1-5	ASSPVSNQPQH
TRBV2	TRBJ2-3	ASSGSSGFTDTQY
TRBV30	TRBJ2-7	AWSVQTGGEQY
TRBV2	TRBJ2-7	ASRRDGSYEQY
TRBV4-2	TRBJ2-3	ASSPRASGYRTDTQY
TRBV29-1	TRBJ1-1	SVEVRQANTEAF
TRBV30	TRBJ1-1	AWNLQGNTEAF
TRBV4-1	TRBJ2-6	ASSQTGNGANVLT
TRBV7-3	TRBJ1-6	ASSREAYNSPLH
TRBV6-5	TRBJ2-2	ASSYSASQGTGELF
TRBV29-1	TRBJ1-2	SVGQDGDYGYT
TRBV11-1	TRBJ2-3	ASTSGGRSTDTQY
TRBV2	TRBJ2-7	ASSEIGGEQY
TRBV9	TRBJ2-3	ASSFTGDTQY
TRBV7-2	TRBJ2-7	ASAGGTGLGEQY
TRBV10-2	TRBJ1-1	ASRTGAYTEAF
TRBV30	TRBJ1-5	AWSVSNQPQH
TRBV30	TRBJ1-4	AWSPGQWATNEKLF
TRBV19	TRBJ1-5	ASSPYSNQPQH
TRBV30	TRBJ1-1	ARDRGNTEAF
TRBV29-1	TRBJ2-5	SVGGRQETQY
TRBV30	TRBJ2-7	AWSVRGGSYEQY
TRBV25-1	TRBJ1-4	ASSNQGASEKLF